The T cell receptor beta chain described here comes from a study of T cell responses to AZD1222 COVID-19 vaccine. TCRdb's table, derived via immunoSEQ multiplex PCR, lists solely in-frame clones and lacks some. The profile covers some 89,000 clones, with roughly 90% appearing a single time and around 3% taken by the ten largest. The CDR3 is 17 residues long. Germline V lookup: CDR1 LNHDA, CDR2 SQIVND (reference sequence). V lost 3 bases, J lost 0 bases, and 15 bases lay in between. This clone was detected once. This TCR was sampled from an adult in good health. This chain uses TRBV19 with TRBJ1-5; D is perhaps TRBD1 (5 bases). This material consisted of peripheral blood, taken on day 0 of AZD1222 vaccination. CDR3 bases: TGTGCCAGTAGTATTCGCACAGGAGCCTTTAGCAATCAGCCCCAGCATTTT. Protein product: CASSIRTGAFSNQPQHF.